This TCR beta chain was recovered during a study of molecular identifiers for immune sequencing clone quantification. Study information: In the replicates, RNA derived from roughly 20,000 or 100,000 naive CD8 cells was divided into five parts, and four were sequenced.

Sorting captured naive CD8 T cells as CD8+CD4-CCR7+CD45RA+. A note on this clonotype: Its cognate antigen is unknown.

Whole-study results and caveats: Clones that had above 20 RNA copies took up over 98% of effector molecules but under 1% in naive cells. Spiked Jurkat TCR RNA equivalent to one cell was reportedly detectable in approximately 970,000 naive cells.

The germline V gene has CDR1 MNHEY and CDR2 SVGEGT. This CDR3 has 15 residues. Deletions cut 2 bases from V and 1 base from J, with 10 bases between. Each CDR3 protein is one row after TCRdb ran MiXCR on the PCR reads. The sample contains around 320,000 distinct CDR3 sequences, 24% of which appear only once. The sample taken for sequencing was naive CD8+ T cells from blood, with Jurkat cell RNA spiked in. Specified subset: FACS-sorted CD8+CD4-CCR7+CD45RA+ naive T cells. The TCR sequence derives from a human donor in good health. Some libraries in this study had Jurkat cell RNA spiked in. This chain connects TRBV6-2 or TRBV6-3 to TRBJ2-3, with a possible D match to TRBD2 (5 bases). In DNA form, the CDR3 reads TGTGCCAGCAGTTACACCGCCGGGGGCACAGATACGCAGTATTTT. This sequence encodes CASSYTAGGTDTQYF.